A single sample gave rise to the 5 T cell receptor beta chains below, sequenced in a study of blood T cell repertoires in COVID-19. Using immunoSEQ multiplex PCR, the repertoire was profiled, and TCRdb retains in-frame clones only, with some absent. There are some 80,000 clones in the sample; roughly 79% occur only once, and 44% lies in the top ten. The source material was peripheral blood. The receptors shown here come from a man older than 75 with acute or convalescent COVID-19.

The chain joins TRBV2 to TRBJ2-5, with a weak D call TRBD1 (6 bases). The CDR3 runs 16 residues. In germline, CDR1 is SNHLY, CDR2 FYNNEI. The V gene lost 5 bases and the J gene lost 4 bases, with 20 bases spanning the gap. CDR3 in amino acids: CASSLSRGWGGETQYF. In DNA form, the CDR3 reads TGTGCCAGCAGTCTGAGCAGGGGTTGGGGTGGAGAGACCCAGTACTTC.

The chain uses TRBV28 and TRBJ1-4; 8 bases match TRBD1. Germline CDR1 reads MDHEN; CDR2 reads SYDVKM. This CDR3 spans 15 amino acids. Germline trimming cut 7 bases from V and 6 bases from J; bases unmatched to any gene: 10. CDR3 protein: CASTPVTGADEKLFF. CDR3 nucleotides: TGTGCCAGCACCCCGGTGACAGGGGCGGATGAAAAACTGTTTTTT.

The chain couples TRBV18 to TRBJ1-4; the match to TRBD1 covers 9 bases. CDR1 and CDR2 from the germline V gene are KGHSH and LQKENI. With V trimmed by 4 bases and J by 8 bases, 5 bases remained unmatched. The CDR3 totals 14 residues. The CDR3, as DNA: TGTGCCAGCTCACGCGGGGACAGGGTGGAAAAACTGTTTTTT. It is translated as CASSRGDRVEKLFF.

This clone has only a few counts. This rearrangement joins TRBV6-1 to TRBJ2-7; 10 bases match TRBD1. The germline V gene has CDR1 MNHNS and CDR2 SASEGT. With V trimmed by 4 bases and J by 4 bases, 10 bases remained unmatched. There are 16 residues in the CDR3. CDR3 amino acids: CASSALPGQGKYEQYF. As DNA, the CDR3 is TGTGCCAGCAGTGCGCTTCCGGGACAGGGGAAATACGAGCAGTACTTC.

The rearrangement uses TRBV18 and TRBJ2-5; 8 bases are a match to TRBD1. CDR1 is KGHSH and CDR2 is LQKENI in the germline V gene. V dropped 0 bases and J dropped 5; count of bases not matched to a gene: 5. This CDR3 region has 15 residues. CDR3 nucleotides: TGTGCCAGCTCACCACCGAACAGGGGGGTTGAGACCCAGTACTTC. Its translation: CASSPPNRGVETQYF.